The T cell receptor beta chain described here comes from a study of post-analysis software for immune sequencing data. Study summary: There were relapsing-remitting, secondary progressive and progressive-relapsing multiple sclerosis among the disease courses included. Study-wide results and limits: Patients carried five TRBV segments more frequently than controls did, and TRBV5-6, TRBV5-1 and TRBV20-1 were among them.

The germline V gene has CDR1 MNHNS and CDR2 SASEGT. The ends lost 2 bases at V and 3 bases at J; junction bases unmatched: 7. The CDR3 totals 16 residues. Concerning this clonotype: Its specificity is not known.

Libraries were made from TCR beta cDNA, and they carried unique molecular identifiers. MiXCR, run by TCRdb on the PCR reads, gives a single entry per CDR3 protein. The data hold fewer than 850,000 distinct CDR3 sequences, with roughly 50% observed a single time. The chain uses TRBV6-1 and TRBJ2-1, with 7 bases aligning to TRBD2. The specimen sequenced was blood. The sequence derives from a girl aged 10-17 years with multiple sclerosis. The CDR3 DNA follows: TGTGCCAGCAGTGAAAGCGCTAGCGGCCACTACAATGAGCAGTTCTTC. Translated, it gives CASSESASGHYNEQFF.